This T cell receptor (beta chain) comes out of a study of T cells in Graves' hyperthyroidism and ophthalmopathy. This clonotype was detected many times. Trimming cost V 3 bases and J 6 bases; bases outside gene matches: 12. Germline V lookup: CDR1 MNHNS, CDR2 SASEGT. This CDR3 region has 16 residues. Amplification yielded TCR beta CDR3 regions, with RNA transcripts as the source. HTBI primers were used for first-round RT-PCR of the TCR CDR3. One entry per CDR3 protein results from TCRdb running MiXCR on the multiplex PCR reads. Altogether fewer than 650,000 distinct CDR3 sequences are present, more than 11% being singletons, with the ten largest covering 4.5% to 6%.

This TCR was sampled from a woman aged 25-40 years with Graves' hyperthyroidism that later progressed to Graves' ophthalmopathy. This chain uses TRBV6-1 with TRBJ2-7, with 9 bases that match TRBD2. The material sequenced was blood. CDR3 residues: CASSDVAGGKGPEQYF. Written as DNA, the CDR3 is TGTGCCAGCAGTGATGTGGCGGGAGGGAAGGGGCCCGAGCAGTACTTC.